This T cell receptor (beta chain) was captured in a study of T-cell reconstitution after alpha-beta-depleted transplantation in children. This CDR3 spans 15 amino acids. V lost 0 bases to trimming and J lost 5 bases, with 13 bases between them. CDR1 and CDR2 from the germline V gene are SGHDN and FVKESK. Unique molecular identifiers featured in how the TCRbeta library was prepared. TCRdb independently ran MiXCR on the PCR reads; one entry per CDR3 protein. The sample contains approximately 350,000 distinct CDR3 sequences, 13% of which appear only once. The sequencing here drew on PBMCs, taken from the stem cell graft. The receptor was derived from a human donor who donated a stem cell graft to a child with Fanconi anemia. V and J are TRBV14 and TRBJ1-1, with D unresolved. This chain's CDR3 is CASSQELVTGTEAFF. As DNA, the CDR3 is TGTGCCAGCAGCCAAGAGTTGGTCACGGGGACTGAAGCTTTCTTT.